The entry that follows covers one T cell receptor beta chain sequence. Its antigen is unidentified. As part of library construction, unique molecular identifiers were attached to individual cDNA molecules. MiXCR was run by TCRdb on the 5' RACE reads, yielding one entry per CDR3 protein. Among about 34,000 distinct CDR3 sequences, 5.5% to 7.5% were seen once, and the ten largest hold approximately 7.5%. The data were taken from a study of early T cells in non-severe SARS-CoV-2 infection. The wider study: Sequenced material consisted of bulk RNA (from unsorted whole blood), and chains were unpaired. Overall study results and limits: VDJdb matching favored anti-spike CD8 responses, missing private and CD4 specificities.

Germline CDR1 SGHRS, CDR2 YFSETQ. With 0 bases removed from V and 4 bases from J, the gap between germline ends came to 5 bases. The CDR3 covers 13 residues. The V and J genes are TRBV5-1 and TRBJ1-5; no definite D call. Sequenced input: whole blood. The receptor's source is an adult who was a healthcare worker with PCR-confirmed SARS-CoV-2 infection or an uninfected control (not recorded which). The DNA for the CDR3 is TGCGCCAGCAGCTTGGCCCCGAATCAGCCCCAGCATTTT. Amino acids: CASSLAPNQPQHF.